This TCR beta chain was sequenced for a study of CD8 T cells in Susac syndrome. V was pared by 6 bases and J by 6 bases, with 6 bases between. Germline V gives CDR1 MDHEN, CDR2 SYDVKM. The CDR3 contains 11 residues. RNA, at roughly 0.5 to 1 ug, was reverse transcribed with random hexamers. TCRdb re-called the immunoSEQ multiplex PCR reads with MiXCR, one entry per CDR3 protein. The table has a few hundred thousand distinct CDR3 sequences, roughly nine tenths seen once; the top ten hold roughly 0.15%. The multiple sclerosis control group was made up of treatment-naive patients with stable or active relapsing-remitting disease. Findings of the study overall: Only a relatively small number of individuals were included in the TCR sequencing and HLA analysis.

Of note for this clonotype: Its antigen is currently unknown.

This TCR came from a human donor with multiple sclerosis. The gene calls are TRBV28 and TRBJ1-5; no firm D call. The sample was CD8+ T cells from PBMCs. In DNA, the CDR3 is TGTGCCAGCAGCGCCGCTCAGCCCCAGCATTTT. This gives the protein CASSAAQPQHF.